This T cell receptor (beta chain) was found in a study of technical replicates of blood from a few donors. Profiling relied on immunoSEQ multiplex PCR, and the TCRdb table lists in-frame clones only, not all of them. The sample lists 76,000 or so clones, 90% to 95% occurring once. Germline loops: CDR1 MNHEY, CDR2 SMNVEV (reference sequence). The V end was cut by 4 bases, the J end by 0 bases, with 11 bases between. The CDR3 runs 15 residues. This clonotype was sampled from a human donor in good health. The sequenced material came from T cells isolated from PBMCs. This chain joins TRBV27 and TRBJ2-3, with unresolved D. This CDR3 reads CASSYRTPSTDTQYF. The CDR3 DNA reads TGTGCCAGCAGTTATCGTACTCCTAGCACAGATACGCAGTATTTT.